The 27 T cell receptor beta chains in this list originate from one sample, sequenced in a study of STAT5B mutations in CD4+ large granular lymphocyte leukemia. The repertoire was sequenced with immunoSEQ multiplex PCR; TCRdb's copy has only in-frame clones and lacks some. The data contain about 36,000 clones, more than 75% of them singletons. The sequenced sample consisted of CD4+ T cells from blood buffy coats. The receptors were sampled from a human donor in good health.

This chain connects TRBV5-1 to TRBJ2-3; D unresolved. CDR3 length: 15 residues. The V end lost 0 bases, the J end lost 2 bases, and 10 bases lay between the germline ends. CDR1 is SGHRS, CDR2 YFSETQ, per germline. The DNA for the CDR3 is TGCGCCAGCAGCTTGGTGGGCCCCCACACAGATACGCAGTATTTT. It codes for CASSLVGPHTDTQYF.

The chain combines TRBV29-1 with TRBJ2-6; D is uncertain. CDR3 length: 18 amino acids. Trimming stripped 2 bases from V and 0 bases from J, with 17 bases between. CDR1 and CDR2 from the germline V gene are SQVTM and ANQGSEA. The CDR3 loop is CSVEMEHNALSGANVLTF. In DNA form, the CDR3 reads TGCAGCGTTGAAATGGAACACAACGCCCTCTCTGGGGCCAACGTCCTGACTTTC. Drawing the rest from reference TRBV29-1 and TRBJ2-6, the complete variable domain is SAVISQKPSRDICQRGTSLTIQCQVDSQVTMMFWYRQQPGQSLTLIATANQGSEATYESGFVIDKFPISRPNLTFSTLTVSNMSPEDSSIYLCSVEMEHNALSGANVLTFGAGSRLTVL.

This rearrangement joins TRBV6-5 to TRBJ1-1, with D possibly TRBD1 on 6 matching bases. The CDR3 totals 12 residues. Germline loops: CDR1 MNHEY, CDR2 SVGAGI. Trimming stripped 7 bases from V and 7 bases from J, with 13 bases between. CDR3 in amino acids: CASTGGLSEAFF. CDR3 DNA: TGTGCCAGCACCGGGGGGCTAAGTGAAGCTTTCTTT.

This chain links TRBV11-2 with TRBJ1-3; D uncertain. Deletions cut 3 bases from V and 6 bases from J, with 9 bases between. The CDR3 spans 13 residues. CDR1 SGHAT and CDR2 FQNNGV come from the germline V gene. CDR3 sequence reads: CASSFLVTNTIYF. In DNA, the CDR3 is TGTGCCAGCAGCTTCCTGGTCACAAACACCATATATTTT.

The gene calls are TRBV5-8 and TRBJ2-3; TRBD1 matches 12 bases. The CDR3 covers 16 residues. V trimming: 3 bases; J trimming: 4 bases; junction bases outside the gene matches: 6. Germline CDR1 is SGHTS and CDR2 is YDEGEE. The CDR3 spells CASSWGQGASADTQYF. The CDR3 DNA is TGTGCCAGCAGCTGGGGACAGGGGGCGTCGGCAGATACGCAGTATTTT.

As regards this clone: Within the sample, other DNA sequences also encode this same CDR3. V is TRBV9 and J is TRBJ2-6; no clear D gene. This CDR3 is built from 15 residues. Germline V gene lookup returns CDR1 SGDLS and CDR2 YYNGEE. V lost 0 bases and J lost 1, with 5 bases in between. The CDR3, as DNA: TGTGCCAGCAGCGTAGGGAATTCTGGGGCCAACGTCCTGACTTTC. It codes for CASSVGNSGANVLTF.

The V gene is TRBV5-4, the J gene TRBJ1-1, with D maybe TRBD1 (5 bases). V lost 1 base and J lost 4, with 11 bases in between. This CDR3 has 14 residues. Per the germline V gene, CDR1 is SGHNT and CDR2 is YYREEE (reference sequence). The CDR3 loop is CASSLRGVGTEAFF. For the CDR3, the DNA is TGTGCCAGCAGCTTGAGGGGAGTTGGCACTGAAGCTTTCTTT.

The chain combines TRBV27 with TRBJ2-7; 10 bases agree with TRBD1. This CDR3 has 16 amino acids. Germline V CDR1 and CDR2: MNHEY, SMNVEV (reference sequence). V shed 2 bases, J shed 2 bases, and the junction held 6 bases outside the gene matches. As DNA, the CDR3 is TGTGCCAGCAGTTTACGGGACAGGGGCGTTACCTACGAGCAGTACTTC. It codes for CASSLRDRGVTYEQYF.

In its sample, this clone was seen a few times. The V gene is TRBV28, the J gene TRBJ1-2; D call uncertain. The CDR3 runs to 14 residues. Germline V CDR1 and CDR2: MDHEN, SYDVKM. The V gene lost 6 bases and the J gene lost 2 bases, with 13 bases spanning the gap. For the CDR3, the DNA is TGTGCCAGCAGCCCCACGGCCTGGAACTATGGCTACACCTTC. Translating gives CASSPTAWNYGYTF.

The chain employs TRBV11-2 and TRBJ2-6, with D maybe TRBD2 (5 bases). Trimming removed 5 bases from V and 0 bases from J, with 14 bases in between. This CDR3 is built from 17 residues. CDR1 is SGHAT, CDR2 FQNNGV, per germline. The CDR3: CASSILKGASGANVLTF. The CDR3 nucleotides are TGTGCCAGCAGCATACTAAAGGGAGCCTCTGGGGCCAACGTCCTGACTTTC.

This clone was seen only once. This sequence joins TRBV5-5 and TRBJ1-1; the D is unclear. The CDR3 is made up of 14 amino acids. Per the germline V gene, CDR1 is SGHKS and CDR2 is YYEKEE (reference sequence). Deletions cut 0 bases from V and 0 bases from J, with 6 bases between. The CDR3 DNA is TGTGCCAGCAGCTTGGCAACGGTGAACACTGAAGCTTTCTTT. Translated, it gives CASSLATVNTEAFF.

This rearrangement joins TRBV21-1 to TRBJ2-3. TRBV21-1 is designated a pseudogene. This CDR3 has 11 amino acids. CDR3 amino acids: CASSKPDTQYF. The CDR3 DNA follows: TGTGCCAGCAGCAAGCCAGATACGCAGTATTTT.

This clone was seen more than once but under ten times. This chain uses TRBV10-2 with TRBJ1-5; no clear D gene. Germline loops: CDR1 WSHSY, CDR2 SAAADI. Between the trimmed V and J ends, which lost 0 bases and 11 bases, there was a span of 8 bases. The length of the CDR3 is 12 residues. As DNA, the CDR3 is TGCGCCAGCAGTGAGTCAACGGCAGCCCAGCATTTT. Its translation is CASSESTAAQHF.

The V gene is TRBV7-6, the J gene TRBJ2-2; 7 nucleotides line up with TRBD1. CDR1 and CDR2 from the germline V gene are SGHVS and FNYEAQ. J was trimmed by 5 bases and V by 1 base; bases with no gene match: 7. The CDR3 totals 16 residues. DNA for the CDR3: TGTGCCAGCAGCTTAGATACAGGGGCCCGGACCGGGGAGCTGTTTTTT. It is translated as CASSLDTGARTGELFF.

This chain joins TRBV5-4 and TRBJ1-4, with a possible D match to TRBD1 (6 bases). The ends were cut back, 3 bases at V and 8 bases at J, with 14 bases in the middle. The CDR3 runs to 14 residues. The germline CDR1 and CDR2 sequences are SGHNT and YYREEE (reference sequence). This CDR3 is CASSSTGGDEKLFF. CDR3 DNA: TGTGCCAGCAGCTCGACAGGTGGTGACGAAAAACTGTTTTTT. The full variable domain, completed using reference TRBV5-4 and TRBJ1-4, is ETGVTQSPTHLIKTRGQQVTLRCSSQSGHNTVSWYQQALGQGPQFIFQYYREEENGRGNFPPRFSGLQFPNYSSELNVNALELDDSALYLCASSSTGGDEKLFFGSGTQLSVL.

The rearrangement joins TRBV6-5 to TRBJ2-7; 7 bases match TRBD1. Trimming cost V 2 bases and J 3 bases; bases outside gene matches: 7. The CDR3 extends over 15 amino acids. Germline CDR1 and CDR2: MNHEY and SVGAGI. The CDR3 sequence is CASSYRQGPLYEQYF. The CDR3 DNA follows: TGTGCCAGCAGTTACCGACAGGGTCCCCTCTACGAGCAGTACTTC.

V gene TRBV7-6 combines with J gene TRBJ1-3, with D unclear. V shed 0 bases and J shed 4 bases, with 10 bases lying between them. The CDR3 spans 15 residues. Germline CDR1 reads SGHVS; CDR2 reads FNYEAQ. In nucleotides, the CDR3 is TGTGCCAGCAGCTTAGCGGAAGGGCGAGGAAACACCATATATTTT. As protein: CASSLAEGRGNTIYF.

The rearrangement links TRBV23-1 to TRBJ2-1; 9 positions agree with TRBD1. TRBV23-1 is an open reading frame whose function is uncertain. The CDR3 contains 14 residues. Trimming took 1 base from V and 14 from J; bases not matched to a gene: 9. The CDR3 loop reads CASSQYLRDREKFF. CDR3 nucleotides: TGCGCCAGCAGTCAATATCTGCGGGACAGGGAGAAGTTCTTC.

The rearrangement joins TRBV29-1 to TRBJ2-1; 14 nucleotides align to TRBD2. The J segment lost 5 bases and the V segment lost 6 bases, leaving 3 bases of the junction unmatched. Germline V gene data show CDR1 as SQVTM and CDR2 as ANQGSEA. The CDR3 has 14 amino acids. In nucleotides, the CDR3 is TGCAGCGTGGGGACTAGCGGGGGAAACAATGAGCAGTTCTTC. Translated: CSVGTSGGNNEQFF.

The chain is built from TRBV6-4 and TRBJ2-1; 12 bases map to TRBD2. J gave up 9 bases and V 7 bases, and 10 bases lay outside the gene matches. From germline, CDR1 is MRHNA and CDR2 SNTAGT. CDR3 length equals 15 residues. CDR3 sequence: CASTSLAGGPGEQFF. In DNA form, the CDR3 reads TGTGCCAGCACCTCCCTAGCGGGAGGGCCCGGTGAGCAGTTCTTC.

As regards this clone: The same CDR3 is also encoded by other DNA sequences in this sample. DNA of the CDR3: TGCGCCAGCAGCTTGGCGGGGACACCGAACACTGAAGCTTTCTTT. Protein sequence: CASSLAGTPNTEAFF. This rearrangement joins TRBV5-1 to TRBJ1-1; weak D call: TRBD1 (6 bases). V lost 0 bases to trimming and J lost 1 base, with 10 bases between them. Germline lookup yields CDR1 SGHRS and CDR2 YFSETQ. This CDR3 contains 15 residues.

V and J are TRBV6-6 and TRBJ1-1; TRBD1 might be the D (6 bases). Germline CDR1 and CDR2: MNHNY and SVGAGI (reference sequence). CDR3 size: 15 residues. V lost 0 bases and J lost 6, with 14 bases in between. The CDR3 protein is CASSYSDSLGAEAFF. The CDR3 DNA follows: TGTGCCAGCAGTTACTCGGACAGCCTGGGGGCTGAAGCTTTCTTT.

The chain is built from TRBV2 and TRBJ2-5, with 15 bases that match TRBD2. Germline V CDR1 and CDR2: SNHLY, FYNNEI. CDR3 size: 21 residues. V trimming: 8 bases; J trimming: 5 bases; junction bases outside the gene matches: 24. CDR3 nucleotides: TGTGCCAGCCTCACCCAGCCCCCGGGACTAGCGGGGGGTAGACGGTGGGAGACCCAGTACTTC. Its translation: CASLTQPPGLAGGRRWETQYF.

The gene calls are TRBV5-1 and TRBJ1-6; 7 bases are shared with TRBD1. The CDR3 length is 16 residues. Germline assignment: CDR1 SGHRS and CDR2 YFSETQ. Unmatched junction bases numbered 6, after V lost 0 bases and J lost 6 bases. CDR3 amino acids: CASSLVTGRRNSPLHF. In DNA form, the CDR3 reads TGCGCCAGCAGCTTGGTGACAGGGCGGCGTAATTCACCCCTCCACTTT.

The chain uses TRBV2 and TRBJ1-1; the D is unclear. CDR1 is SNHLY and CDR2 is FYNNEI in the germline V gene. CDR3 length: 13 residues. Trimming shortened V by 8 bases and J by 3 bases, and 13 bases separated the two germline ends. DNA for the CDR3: TGTGCCAGCCTGGCACAAGTCTACACTGAAGCTTTCTTT. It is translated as CASLAQVYTEAFF.

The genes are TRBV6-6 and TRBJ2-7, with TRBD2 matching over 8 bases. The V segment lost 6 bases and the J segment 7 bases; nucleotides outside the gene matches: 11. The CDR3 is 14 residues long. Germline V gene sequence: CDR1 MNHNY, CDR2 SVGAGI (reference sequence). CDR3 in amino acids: CASSRQRGPGEQYF. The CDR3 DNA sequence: TGTGCCAGCAGCCGCCAGCGGGGGCCAGGGGAGCAGTACTTC.

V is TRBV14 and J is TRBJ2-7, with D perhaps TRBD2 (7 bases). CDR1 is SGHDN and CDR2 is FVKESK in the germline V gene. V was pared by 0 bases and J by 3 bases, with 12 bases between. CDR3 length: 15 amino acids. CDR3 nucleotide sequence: TGTGCCAGCAGCCAAGAGGGGGGGCATTTCTACGAGCAGTACTTC. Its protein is CASSQEGGHFYEQYF.